The rows below give T cell receptor beta chains drawn from one sample of a study of Graves' ophthalmopathy and Graves' hyperthyroidism. TCRdb called the multiplex PCR reads again in MiXCR, with one record for every CDR3 protein. The repertoire holds 340,000 or so distinct CDR3 sequences, with 17% as singletons. The sample consisted of peripheral blood. These receptors all stem from an adult man with Graves' ophthalmopathy. The CDR3 runs from the conserved cysteine through the conserved F or W. D genes are given only for firm matches. Not all rows give a size; the values are once, few, many and, for expanded clones, a class.

TRBJ2-5	NA	15	many	TRBV15	TGTGCCACCAGCAGAGATGCGCGGGTCCAGGAGACCCAGTACTTC	CATSRDARVQETQYF
TRBJ1-2	NA	13	many	TRBV3-1	TGTGCCAGCAGTCCTACGACTGCTTATGGCTACACCTTC	CASSPTTAYGYTF
TRBJ1-5	NA	13	many	TRBV6-2/TRBV6-3	TGTGCCAGCAGTTACTCGAAGGATCAGCCCCAGCATTTT	CASSYSKDQPQHF
TRBJ1-2	NA	14	many	TRBV30	TGTGCCTTTACGCGGGGGGGACATCCTGCTGGCTACACCTTC	CAFTRGGHPAGYTF
TRBJ2-5	TRBD1	14	many	TRBV5-1	TGCGCCAGCAGCAGGGGACAGGGGGCTGAGACCCAGTACTTC	CASSRGQGAETQYF
TRBJ1-1	TRBD1	13	many	TRBV29-1	TGCAGCGTTGACAGGGGGCTAGGGAGAGAAGCTTTCTTT	CSVDRGLGREAFF
TRBJ1-5	NA	15	many	TRBV6-2/TRBV6-3	TGTGCCAGCAGTTACTCACTCGGGTCTCAATGGGCCCAGCATTTT	CASSYSLGSQWAQHF
TRBJ1-5	NA	17	many	TRBV27	TGTGCCAGCAGTTTATCGGGGTTGGACAGTTACAATCAGCCCCAGCATTTT	CASSLSGLDSYNQPQHF
TRBJ1-2	NA	15	many	TRBV19	TGTGCCAGTAGTCTCTACAGCGAGTCTAACTATGGCTACACCTTC	CASSLYSESNYGYTF
TRBJ2-7	NA	14	NA	TRBV6-4	TGTGCCAGCACCCCCGGGACGGGGGGCTCCGAGCAGTACTTC	CASTPGTGGSEQYF
TRBJ2-7	NA	14	many	TRBV12-3/TRBV12-4	TGTGCCAGCAGTCCCGAGCAAGGTAGGGCCGAGCAGTACTTC	CASSPEQGRAEQYF
TRBJ2-7	NA	10	many	TRBV20-1	TGCAGTGCAGGACTTCCCGAGCAGTACTTC	CSAGLPEQYF
TRBJ2-1	TRBD1	16	many	TRBV7-9	TGTGCCAGCAGCCCAGGGACAGGGGCGGTCAAGAATGAGCAGTTCTTC	CASSPGTGAVKNEQFF